Following are 3 T cell receptor beta chains from one sample sequenced in a study of T cells in Graves' hyperthyroidism and ophthalmopathy. Amplified regions were TCR beta CDR3 sequences from RNA transcripts. TCR CDR3 underwent first-round RT-PCR with the HTBI primer set. A single record per CDR3 protein comes from TCRdb applying MiXCR to the multiplex PCR reads. The data show around 660,000 distinct CDR3 sequences, with 45% seen just once and approximately 7.2% held by the top ten. The sequenced sample was peripheral blood or thyroid tissue (not recorded which). The receptor set was obtained from an adult man with Graves' disease, either hyperthyroidism or ophthalmopathy (not recorded which).

A few counts support this clonotype. This chain uses TRBV7-2 with TRBJ1-1, with 10 nucleotides matching TRBD1. Per germline, CDR1 SGHTA and CDR2 FQGNSA. The CDR3 length is 15 residues. Trimming cost V 1 base and J 10 bases; bases outside gene matches: 9. CDR3 region: CASSLGGQGPVGAFF. The CDR3 DNA sequence: TGTGCCAGCAGCTTAGGGGGACAGGGGCCGGTTGGAGCTTTCTTT.

This clonotype appeared once. A much larger clonotype is one base distant, so this may be a read error. V usage is TRBV7-2 and J usage is TRBJ1-1; TRBD1 is a possible D gene (5 bases). Germline V gene sequence: CDR1 SGHTA, CDR2 FQGNSA. The CDR3 is 13 amino acids. V was shortened by 2 bases and J by 10 bases, with 14 bases between the two germline ends. As DNA, the CDR3 is TGTGCCAGCAGCTTACGGGAGGGGCGCCTAGCTTTCTTT. It specifies CASSLREGRLAFF.

CDR3 loop: CASSVYQNTGELFF. CDR3 bases: TGTGCCAGCAGCGTTTACCAGAACACCGGGGAGCTGTTTTTT. The gene calls are TRBV7-2 and TRBJ2-2; D is uncertain. V gave up 5 bases and J gave up 1 base, with 8 bases separating them. Germline CDR1 SGHTA, CDR2 FQGNSA. This CDR3 contains 14 residues.